Shown below are 11 T cell receptor beta chains from a single sample sequenced in a study of T cell responses to AZD1222 COVID-19 vaccine. TCRdb keeps only in-frame clones here, not all; method: immunoSEQ multiplex PCR. Of 150,000 to 200,000 clones listed, roughly 93% are singletons. The sample consisted of peripheral blood, taken on day 0 of AZD1222 vaccination. The receptor source for this set is an adult in good health.

On this clone: The sample contains more than one DNA sequence encoding this CDR3. The rearrangement links TRBV5-1 to TRBJ2-7, with TRBD2 matching 11 bases. With 4 bases clipped from V and 1 base from J, the junction kept 4 bases outside the gene matches. The CDR3 is 15 residues long. CDR1 and CDR2 (germline): SGHRS, YFSETQ. CDR3 protein: CASSLGTSGSYEQYF. CDR3 DNA sequence: TGCGCCAGCAGCCTAGGGACTAGCGGATCCTACGAGCAGTACTTC.

The V gene is TRBV24-1, the J gene TRBJ2-1; D unresolved. The CDR3 consists of 11 residues. The germline CDR1 and CDR2 sequences are KGHDR and SFDVKD. The V gene lost 9 bases and the J gene lost 5 bases, with 7 bases spanning the gap. The CDR3 bases are TGTGCCACCGGAGACGACAATGAGCAGTTCTTC. Protein sequence: CATGDDNEQFF.

V usage is TRBV28 and J usage is TRBJ1-5; 9 bases agree with TRBD1. V lost 3 bases, J lost 4 bases, and 10 bases stayed unmatched. The CDR3 sequence is 17 residues long. Germline loops: CDR1 MDHEN, CDR2 SYDVKM. The DNA for the CDR3 is TGTGCCAGCAGTTTCTCCGGGACAGGGAGAGGGAATCAGCCCCAGCATTTT. This codes for CASSFSGTGRGNQPQHF.

J is TRBJ1-6 and V is TRBV27; D remains unclear. Germline V gene data show CDR1 as MNHEY and CDR2 as SMNVEV (reference sequence). Trimming removed 3 bases from V and 5 bases from J, with 8 bases in between. The CDR3 contains 14 residues. The DNA for the CDR3 is TGTGCCAGCAGTTTGCCAGCCGATAATTCACCCCTCCACTTT. It encodes CASSLPADNSPLHF.

The chain is built from TRBV28 and TRBJ2-1; D not certain. Germline-derived CDR1 and CDR2 are MDHEN and SYDVKM. V lost 4 bases and J lost 0, with 7 bases in between. This CDR3 is built from 14 residues. CDR3 region: CASSSTYSYNEQFF. The CDR3 nucleotides read TGTGCCAGCAGTTCCACCTACTCCTACAATGAGCAGTTCTTC.

Points on this clone: A read error is possible here, since a much larger clone lies one base away. V and J are TRBV4-2 and TRBJ2-7; D call uncertain. CDR3 length equals 11 residues. Trimming took 4 bases from V and 3 from J, leaving 4 bases between them. The germline gives CDR1 LGHNA, CDR2 YNFKEQ. The CDR3 protein is CASSRGYEQYF. The CDR3 nucleotides read TGTGCCAGCAGCCGGGGCTACGAGCAGTACTTC.

The V call is TRBV28, the J call TRBJ1-6; the D is unclear. Trimming left V 4 bases short and J 11 bases short, with 21 bases between. Germline V gene lookup returns CDR1 MDHEN and CDR2 SYDVKM. This CDR3 has 16 amino acids. The CDR3 coding sequence is TGTGCCAGCAGTTCCTCCGGAGGGAGGCCATCGCCACCCCTCCACTTT. Amino acid sequence: CASSSSGGRPSPPLHF.

This chain connects TRBV29-1 to TRBJ2-7; TRBD1 aligns across 12 bases. This CDR3 is 13 amino acids long. The junction had 1 base not matched to a gene; V was cut back by 6 bases and J by 1 base. CDR1 and CDR2 from the germline V gene are SQVTM and ANQGSEA. The CDR3 sequence: CSVGQGASYEQYF. The CDR3 DNA sequence: TGCAGCGTGGGACAGGGGGCTTCCTACGAGCAGTACTTC.

V and J are TRBV28 and TRBJ1-2, with TRBD1 matching over 7 bases. V shed 5 bases and J 8 bases; nucleotides not matched to a gene: 14. CDR1 is MDHEN, CDR2 SYDVKM, per germline. CDR3 length: 15 amino acids. CDR3 sequence reads: CASSEVGGRQGGYTF. The CDR3 DNA reads TGTGCCAGCAGTGAAGTAGGGGGCCGTCAGGGCGGCTACACCTTC.

The chain uses TRBV10-3 and TRBJ2-1; 10 nucleotides align to TRBD2. This CDR3 has 13 amino acids. In germline, CDR1 is ENHRY, CDR2 SYGVKD. With 10 bases clipped from V and 5 bases from J, the junction kept 5 bases outside the gene matches. The CDR3 DNA reads as TGTGCCACCGGGCTAGCGGGAGACAATGAGCAGTTCTTC. Encoded protein: CATGLAGDNEQFF.

The chain recombines TRBV20-1 with TRBJ2-7, with 11 bases that match TRBD2. The CDR3 extends over 11 amino acids. J was trimmed by 6 bases and V by 7 bases; bases with no gene match: 2. Germline V gives CDR1 DFQATT, CDR2 SNEGSKA (reference sequence). CDR3 DNA: TGCAGTGATGGGACTAGCGGCGAGCAGTACTTC. Amino acid sequence: CSDGTSGEQYF.